The entry that follows covers one T cell receptor (beta chain) sequence. Antigen specificity is unknown. The sample comes from a study of T cells in localized non-small cell lung cancer. General observations from the study: Density of T cells in blood, when higher, went with longer overall survival.

This CDR3 is 17 amino acids long. Germline values: CDR1 SGHAT, CDR2 FQNNGV. V lost 5 bases, J lost 2 bases, and 9 bases stayed unmatched. Profiling relied on immunoSEQ multiplex PCR, and the TCRdb table lists in-frame clones only, not all of them. The sample holds 15,000 to 17,000 clones, approximately 89% seen once. Sequencing was performed on peripheral blood mononuclear cells, taken before any cancer treatment. This TCR came from a male donor older than 55 with stage II lung adenocarcinoma. The chain has TRBV11-2 and TRBJ2-6, with 7 bases aligning to TRBD2. The CDR3 sequence is CASSPGWGGAGANVLTF. CDR3 nucleotides: TGTGCCAGCAGCCCAGGGTGGGGAGGGGCTGGGGCCAACGTCCTGACTTTC.